Only a few counts were recorded for the clone carrying this TCR beta chain. The antigen remains unidentified. CDR1 is SGHNT and CDR2 is YENEEA in the germline V gene. CDR3 size: 16 residues. Trimming removed 7 bases from V and 5 bases from J; junction bases left unmatched: 12. Sequencing was performed with immunoSEQ multiplex PCR; in TCRdb, only in-frame clones are kept and a portion is missing. The data hold 2,500 to 3,500 clones, with about 29% observed a single time. This record belongs to a study of T cells in localized non-small cell lung cancer. Notes on the study in general: The study found T cell clonality highest in uninvolved adjacent lung, above tumor. Heterogeneity is still possible, as just one tumor region was sequenced.

Sequences were derived from lung tumor tissue, sampled before any cancer treatment. This chain uses TRBV11-3 with TRBJ2-7; 12 nucleotides match TRBD2. This TCR came from a woman aged 35-70 years with stage I squamous cell lung carcinoma. The CDR3 loop is CASNHLAGGRPDEQYF. The CDR3 region has the DNA TGTGCCAGCAACCATCTAGCGGGGGGGCGCCCGGACGAGCAGTACTTC.